This entry is about one TCR beta chain. The data originate from a study of T cell changes during pregnancy in multiple sclerosis. Repertoires were generated with immunoSEQ multiplex PCR, while TCRdb's copy carries only in-frame clones and drops some. Here the sample spans around 57,000 clones, around 90% being singletons. V was clipped by 2 bases and J by 1 base, with 12 bases between them. CDR1 SGHRS and CDR2 YFSETQ come from the germline V gene. This CDR3 has 15 amino acids. The chain carries TRBV5-1 and TRBJ2-5, with D tentatively TRBD2 (8 bases). Sequenced here: peripheral blood, sampled in the third trimester of pregnancy. The clonotype was recovered from a female donor in good health, enrolled as a control in a pregnancy study. In DNA, the CDR3 is TGCGCCAGCAGCTTTAGCGGGACAGCCCAAGAGACCCAGTACTTC. Translating gives CASSFSGTAQETQYF.